The T cell receptor (beta chain) under discussion was sequenced for a study of post-analysis software for immune sequencing data. General study results and limits: When compared against controls, multiple sclerosis patients showed significantly lower normalized Chao1 diversity. A handful of TRBV segments were significantly more frequent in patients than in controls. TRBV5-6, TRBV5-1 and TRBV20-1 were among these segments. By F measure, strong co-clustering occurred among samples prepared in the same batch.

The CDR3 has 14 amino acids. Deletions cut 7 bases from V and 2 bases from J, with 15 bases between. CDR1 and CDR2 from the germline V gene are SNHLY and FYNNEI. The TCR beta cDNA libraries contained unique molecular identifiers. MiXCR, applied by TCRdb to the PCR reads, yields one record per CDR3 protein. The repertoire includes about 570,000 distinct CDR3 sequences, about a third of them detected once, and 4.5% to 7.5% sits in the top ten. This clonotype was seen many times. As yet, its antigen is unknown. The sequence was obtained from a girl aged 2-17 years with multiple sclerosis. Sequencing input: blood. The V call is TRBV2, the J call TRBJ2-7; no clear D gene. CDR3 coding DNA: TGTGCCAGCACTCAAGGGTCCCTTGCCTACGAGCAGTACTTC. Translation: CASTQGSLAYEQYF. Combining the CDR3 with reference TRBV2 and TRBJ2-7 gives the whole variable domain EPEVTQTPSHQVTQMGQEVILRCVPISNHLYFYWYRQILGQKVEFLVSFYNNEISEKSEIFDDQFSVERPDGSNFTLKIRSTKLEDSAMYFCASTQGSLAYEQYFGPGTRLTVT.